This T cell receptor beta chain was recovered during a study of read filtering for tumor transcriptome and immune sequencing. Study conclusions and caveats: Correlation between methods rose after single-read clonotypes were removed.

The sample holds many counts of this clonotype. Its antigen is unidentified. This CDR3 comprises 14 residues. Per the germline V gene, CDR1 is LNHNV and CDR2 is YYDKDF (reference sequence). Every patient had bone marrow sampled while the disease was active. From approximately 430 ng of RNA, a library with molecular barcoded alpha/delta and beta/gamma adaptors was made. MiXCR, run by TCRdb on the reads, gives a single entry per CDR3 protein. Of about 130,000 distinct CDR3 sequences listed, 10% to 15% are singletons. The sequence derives from a donor at least 40 years old with multiple myeloma. This rearrangement joins TRBV15 to TRBJ1-6; tentatively, D is TRBD1 (6 bases). TRBJ1-1 matches the DNA end more closely, so the J call is doubtful. Sequenced input: a population of CD138-negative cells sorted from bone marrow. The CDR3 coding sequence is TGTGCCACCAGCAGAGAACTAACAGGGACTGAAGCTTTCTTT. Protein product: CATSRELTGTEAFF.